This TCR beta chain appears in the sequencing data of a study of blood T cell repertoires in COVID-19. Data came from immunoSEQ multiplex PCR; TCRdb stores just in-frame clones and leaves some out. The sample has around 360,000 clones, 80% to 90% seen once. Trimming pared 4 bases from V and 1 base from J, leaving 16 bases between. This CDR3 comprises 15 residues. Germline V lookup: CDR1 SQVTM, CDR2 ANQGSEA. Those enrolled, adults aged 18 to 89 years, came from 25 or so US areas. The chain has TRBV29-1 and TRBJ1-2, with unresolved D. This TCR derives from a man aged 35-49 years in a cohort exposed to, infected with or recovered from COVID-19 (not recorded which). The sequenced sample consisted of PBMCs or T cells enriched from blood (not recorded which). The CDR3 here is CSVAHRDIVNYGYTF. The CDR3 DNA follows: TGCAGCGTTGCCCACCGAGACATCGTTAACTATGGCTACACCTTC.